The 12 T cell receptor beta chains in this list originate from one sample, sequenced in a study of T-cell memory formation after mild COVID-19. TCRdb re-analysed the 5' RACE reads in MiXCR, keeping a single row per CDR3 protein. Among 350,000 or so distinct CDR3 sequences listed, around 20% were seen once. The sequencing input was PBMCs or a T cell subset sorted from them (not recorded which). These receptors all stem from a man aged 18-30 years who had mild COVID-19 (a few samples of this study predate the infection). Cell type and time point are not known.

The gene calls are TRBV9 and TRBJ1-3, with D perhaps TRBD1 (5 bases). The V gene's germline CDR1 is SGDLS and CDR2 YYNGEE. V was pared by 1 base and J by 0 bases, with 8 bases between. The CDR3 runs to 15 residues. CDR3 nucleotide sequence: TGTGCCAGCAGCGTATACGACAGCTCTGGAAACACCATATATTTT. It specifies CASSVYDSSGNTIYF. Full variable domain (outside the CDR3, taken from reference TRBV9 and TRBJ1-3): DSGVTQTPKHLITATGQRVTLRCSPRSGDLSVYWYQQSLDQGLQFLIQYYNGEERAKGNILERFSAQQFPDLHSELNLSSLELGDSALYFCASSVYDSSGNTIYFGEGSWLTVV.

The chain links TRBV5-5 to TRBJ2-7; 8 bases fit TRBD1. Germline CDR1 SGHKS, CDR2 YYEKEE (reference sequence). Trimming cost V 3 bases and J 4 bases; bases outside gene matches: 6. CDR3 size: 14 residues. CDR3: CASSSGTGQYEQYF. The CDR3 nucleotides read TGTGCCAGCAGCTCGGGGACAGGACAGTACGAGCAGTACTTC.

DNA of the CDR3: TGTGCCACCAGCAGAGAGGGGCGGAGACGTAGCAATCAGCCCCAGCATTTT. Translated: CATSREGRRRSNQPQHF. This chain joins TRBV15 and TRBJ1-5; D may be TRBD1 (5 bases). V was trimmed by 0 bases and J by 0 bases, leaving 12 bases between them. From germline, CDR1 is LNHNV and CDR2 YYDKDF (reference sequence). The CDR3 has 17 residues.

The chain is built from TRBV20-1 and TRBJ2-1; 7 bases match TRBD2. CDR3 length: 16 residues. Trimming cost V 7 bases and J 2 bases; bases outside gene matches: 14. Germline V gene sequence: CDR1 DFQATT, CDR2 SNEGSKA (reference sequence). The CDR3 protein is CSGSKGAGLAYNEQFF. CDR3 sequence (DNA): TGCAGTGGTAGTAAGGGAGCGGGGCTCGCCTACAATGAGCAGTTCTTC.

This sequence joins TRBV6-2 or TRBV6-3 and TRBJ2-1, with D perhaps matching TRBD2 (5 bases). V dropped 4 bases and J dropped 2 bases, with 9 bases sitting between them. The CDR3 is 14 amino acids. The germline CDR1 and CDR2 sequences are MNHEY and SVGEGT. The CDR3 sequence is CASSWSGPYNEQFF. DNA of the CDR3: TGTGCCAGCAGTTGGAGCGGCCCCTACAATGAGCAGTTCTTC.

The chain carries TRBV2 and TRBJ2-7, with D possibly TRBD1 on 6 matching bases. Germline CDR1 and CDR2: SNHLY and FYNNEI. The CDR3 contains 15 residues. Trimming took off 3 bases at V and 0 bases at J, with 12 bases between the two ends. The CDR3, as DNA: TGTGCCAGCAGTGATCTGGCAGGGGCCTCCTACGAGCAGTACTTC. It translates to CASSDLAGASYEQYF.

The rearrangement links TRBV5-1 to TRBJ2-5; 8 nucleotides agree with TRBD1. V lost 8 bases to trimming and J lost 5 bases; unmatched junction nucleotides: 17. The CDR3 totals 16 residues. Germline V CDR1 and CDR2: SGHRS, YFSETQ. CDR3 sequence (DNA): TGCGCCAGTCAGGAGCTACATCAGGGGGCAGGGGAGACCCAGTACTTC. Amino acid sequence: CASQELHQGAGETQYF.

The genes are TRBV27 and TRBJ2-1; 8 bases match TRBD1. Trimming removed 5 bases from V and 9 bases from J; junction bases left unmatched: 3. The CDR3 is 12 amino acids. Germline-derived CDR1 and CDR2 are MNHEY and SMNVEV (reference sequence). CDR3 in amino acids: CASSADRAEQFF. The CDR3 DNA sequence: TGTGCCAGCAGTGCGGACAGGGCTGAGCAGTTCTTC.

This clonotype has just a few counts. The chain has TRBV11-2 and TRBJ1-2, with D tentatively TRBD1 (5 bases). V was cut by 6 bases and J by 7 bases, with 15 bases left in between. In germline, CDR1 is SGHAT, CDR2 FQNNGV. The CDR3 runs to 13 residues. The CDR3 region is CASRSDGTAGYTF. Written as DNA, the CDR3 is TGTGCCAGCAGGAGTGACGGGACTGCTGGCTACACCTTC.

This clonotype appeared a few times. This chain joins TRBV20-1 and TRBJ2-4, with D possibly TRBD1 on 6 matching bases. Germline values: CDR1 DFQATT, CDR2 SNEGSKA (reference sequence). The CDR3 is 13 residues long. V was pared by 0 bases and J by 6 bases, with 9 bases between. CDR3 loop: CSARDRGVNIQYF. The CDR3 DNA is TGCAGTGCTAGAGACAGGGGAGTAAACATTCAGTACTTC.

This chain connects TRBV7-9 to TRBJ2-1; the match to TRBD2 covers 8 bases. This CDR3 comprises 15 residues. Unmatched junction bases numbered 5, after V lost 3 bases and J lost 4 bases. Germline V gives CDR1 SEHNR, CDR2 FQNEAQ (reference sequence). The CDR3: CASSFSGGKYNEQFF. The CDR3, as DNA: TGTGCCAGCAGCTTTTCGGGGGGGAAATACAATGAGCAGTTCTTC.

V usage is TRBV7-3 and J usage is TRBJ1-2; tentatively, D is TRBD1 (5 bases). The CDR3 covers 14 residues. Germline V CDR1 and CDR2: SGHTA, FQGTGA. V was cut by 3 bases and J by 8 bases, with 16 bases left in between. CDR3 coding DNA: TGTGCCAGCAGCTTGGGGCCGGCTTTGGAGGGCTACACCTTC. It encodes CASSLGPALEGYTF.